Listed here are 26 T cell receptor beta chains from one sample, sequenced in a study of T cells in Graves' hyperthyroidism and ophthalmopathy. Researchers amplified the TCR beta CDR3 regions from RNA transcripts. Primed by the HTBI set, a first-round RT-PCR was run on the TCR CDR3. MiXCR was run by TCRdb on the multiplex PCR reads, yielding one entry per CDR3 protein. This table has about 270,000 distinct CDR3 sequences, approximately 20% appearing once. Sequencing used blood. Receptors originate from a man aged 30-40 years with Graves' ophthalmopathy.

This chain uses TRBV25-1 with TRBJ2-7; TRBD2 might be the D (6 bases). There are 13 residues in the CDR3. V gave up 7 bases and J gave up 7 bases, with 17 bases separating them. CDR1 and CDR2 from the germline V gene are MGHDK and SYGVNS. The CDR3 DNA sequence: TGTGCCAGCACAGGGACTGGCCGCAGGGAGCAGTACTTC. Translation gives CASTGTGRREQYF.

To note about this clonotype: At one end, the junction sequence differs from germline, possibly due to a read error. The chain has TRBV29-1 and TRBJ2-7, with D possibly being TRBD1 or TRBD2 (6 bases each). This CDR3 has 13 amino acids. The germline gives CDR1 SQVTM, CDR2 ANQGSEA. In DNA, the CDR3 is TGCAGCGCCGTAGGGGGGAATACCTACGTGCAGTACTTC. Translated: CSAVGGNTYVQYF.

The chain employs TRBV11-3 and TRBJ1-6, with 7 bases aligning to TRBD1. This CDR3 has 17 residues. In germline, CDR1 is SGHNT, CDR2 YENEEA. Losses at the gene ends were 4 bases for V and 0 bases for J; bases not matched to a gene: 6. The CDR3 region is CASSSPGQSSYNSPLHF. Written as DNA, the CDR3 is TGTGCCAGCAGCTCTCCGGGACAGAGCTCCTATAATTCACCCCTCCACTTT.

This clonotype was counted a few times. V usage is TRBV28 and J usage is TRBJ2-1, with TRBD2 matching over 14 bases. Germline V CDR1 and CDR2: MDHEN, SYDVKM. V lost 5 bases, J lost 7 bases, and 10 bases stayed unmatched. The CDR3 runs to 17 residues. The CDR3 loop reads CASSRPGTSGSGNEQFF. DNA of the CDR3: TGTGCCAGCAGTCGTCCCGGGACTAGCGGGAGTGGTAATGAGCAGTTCTTC.

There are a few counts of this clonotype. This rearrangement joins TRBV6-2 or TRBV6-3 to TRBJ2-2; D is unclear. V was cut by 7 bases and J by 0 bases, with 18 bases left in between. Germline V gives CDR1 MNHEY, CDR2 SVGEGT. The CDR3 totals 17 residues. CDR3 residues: CASNPSGRMTNTGELFF. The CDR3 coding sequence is TGTGCCAGCAATCCTAGTGGACGGATGACGAACACCGGGGAGCTGTTTTTT.

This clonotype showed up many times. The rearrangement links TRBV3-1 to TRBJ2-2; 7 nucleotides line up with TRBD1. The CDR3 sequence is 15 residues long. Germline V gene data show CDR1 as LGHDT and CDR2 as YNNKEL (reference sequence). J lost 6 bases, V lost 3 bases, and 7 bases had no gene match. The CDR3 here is CASSHVTGSAGELFF. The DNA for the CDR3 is TGTGCCAGCAGCCACGTGACAGGGTCGGCCGGGGAGCTGTTTTTT.

The CDR3 region is CASSIPTGLEAFF. The CDR3, as DNA: TGTGCCAGTAGTATCCCGACAGGACTTGAAGCTTTCTTT. This sequence joins TRBV19 and TRBJ1-1, with D perhaps matching TRBD1 (6 bases). The CDR3 contains 13 residues. The germline V gene encodes CDR1 LNHDA and CDR2 SQIVND (reference sequence). Deletions cut 3 bases from V and 7 bases from J, with 12 bases between. Full variable domain (missing parts from reference TRBV19 and TRBJ1-1): DGGITQSPKYLFRKEGQNVTLSCEQNLNHDAMYWYRQDPGQGLRLIYYSQIVNDFQKGDIAEGYSVSREKKESFPLTVTSAQKNPTAFYLCASSIPTGLEAFFGQGTRLTVV.

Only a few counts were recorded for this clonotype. The CDR3 reads CASSLGGDQETQYF. The CDR3 DNA sequence: TGTGCCAGCAGCCTGGGGGGGGACCAAGAGACCCAGTACTTC. The chain carries TRBV7-8 and TRBJ2-5; 7 positions match TRBD2. With 5 bases clipped from V and 0 bases from J, the junction kept 3 bases outside the gene matches. Germline V CDR1 and CDR2: SGHVS, FQNEAQ. The CDR3 length is 14 residues.

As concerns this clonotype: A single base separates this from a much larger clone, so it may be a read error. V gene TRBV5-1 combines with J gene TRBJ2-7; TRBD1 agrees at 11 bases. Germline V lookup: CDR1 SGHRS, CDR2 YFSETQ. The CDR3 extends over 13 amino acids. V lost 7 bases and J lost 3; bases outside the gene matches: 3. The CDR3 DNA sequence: TGCGCCAGCGGTGGGACAGGGGGCTACGAGCAGTACTTC. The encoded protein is CASGGTGGYEQYF.

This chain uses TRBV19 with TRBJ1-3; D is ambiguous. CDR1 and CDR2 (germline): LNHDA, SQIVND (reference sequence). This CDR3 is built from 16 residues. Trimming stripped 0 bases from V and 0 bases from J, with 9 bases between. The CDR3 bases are TGTGCCAGTAGTATAGAATCCAGCTACTCTGGAAACACCATATATTTT. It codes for CASSIESSYSGNTIYF.

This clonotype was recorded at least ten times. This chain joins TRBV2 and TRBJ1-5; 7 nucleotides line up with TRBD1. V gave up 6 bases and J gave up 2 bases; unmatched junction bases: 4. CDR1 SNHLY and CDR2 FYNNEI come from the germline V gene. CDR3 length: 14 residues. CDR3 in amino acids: CASRATGGNQPQHF. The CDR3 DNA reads TGTGCCAGCAGAGCTACAGGGGGCAATCAGCCCCAGCATTTT.

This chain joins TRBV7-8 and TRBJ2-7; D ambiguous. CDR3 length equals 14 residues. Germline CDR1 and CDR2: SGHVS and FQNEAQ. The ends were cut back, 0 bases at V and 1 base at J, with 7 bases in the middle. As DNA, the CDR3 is TGTGCCAGCAGCTTAGCTCCAAATTCCTACGAGCAGTACTTC. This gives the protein CASSLAPNSYEQYF.

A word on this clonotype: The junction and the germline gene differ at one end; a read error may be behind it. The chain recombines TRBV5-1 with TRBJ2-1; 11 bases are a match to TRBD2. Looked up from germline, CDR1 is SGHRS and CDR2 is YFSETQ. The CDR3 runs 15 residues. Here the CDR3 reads CASTTSGGPYNEQFF. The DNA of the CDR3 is TGCGCCAGCACCACTAGCGGGGGCCCCTATAATGAGCAGTTCTTC.

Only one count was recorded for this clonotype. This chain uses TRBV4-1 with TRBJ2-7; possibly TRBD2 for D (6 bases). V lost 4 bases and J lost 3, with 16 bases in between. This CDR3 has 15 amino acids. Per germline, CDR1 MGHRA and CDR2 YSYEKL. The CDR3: CASSLNTGVSYEQYF. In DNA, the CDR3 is TGCGCCAGCAGCCTGAACACGGGGGTCAGCTACGAGCAGTACTTC.

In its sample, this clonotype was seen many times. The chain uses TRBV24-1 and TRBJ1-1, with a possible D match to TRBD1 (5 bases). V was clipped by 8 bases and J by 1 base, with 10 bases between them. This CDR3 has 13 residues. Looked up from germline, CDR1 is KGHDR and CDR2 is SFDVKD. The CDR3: CATIRDANTEAFF. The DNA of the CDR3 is TGTGCCACCATTAGGGACGCGAACACTGAAGCTTTCTTT.

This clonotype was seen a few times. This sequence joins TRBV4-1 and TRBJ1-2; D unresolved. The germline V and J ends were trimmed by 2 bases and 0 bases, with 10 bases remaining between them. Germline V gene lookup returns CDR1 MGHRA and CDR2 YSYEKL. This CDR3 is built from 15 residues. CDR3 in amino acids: CASSQLAKANYGYTF. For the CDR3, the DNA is TGCGCCAGCAGCCAATTAGCCAAAGCTAACTATGGCTACACCTTC.

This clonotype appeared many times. In DNA, the CDR3 is TGTGCCAGCAGCTTCAGGGGGCCCTACAATGAGCAGTTCTTC. This sequence encodes CASSFRGPYNEQFF. J is TRBJ2-1 and V is TRBV13, with TRBD1 matching 8 bases. The length of the CDR3 is 14 residues. Losses at the gene ends were 3 bases for V and 2 bases for J; bases not matched to a gene: 0. Germline V CDR1 and CDR2: PRHDT, FYEKMQ (reference sequence).

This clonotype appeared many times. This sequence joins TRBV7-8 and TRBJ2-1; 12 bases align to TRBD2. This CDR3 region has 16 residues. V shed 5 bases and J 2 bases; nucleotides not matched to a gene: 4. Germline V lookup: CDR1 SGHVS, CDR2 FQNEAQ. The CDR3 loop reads CASSIGLAGPYNEQFF. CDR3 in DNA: TGTGCCAGCAGCATCGGACTAGCGGGACCCTACAATGAGCAGTTCTTC.

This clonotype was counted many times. The CDR3: CASSLGETSGIGRDEQFF. The CDR3 DNA reads as TGTGCCAGCAGTTTGGGGGAGACTAGCGGGATTGGTAGGGATGAGCAGTTCTTC. This chain links TRBV12-3 or TRBV12-4 with TRBJ2-1; 11 bases align to TRBD2. There are 18 residues in the CDR3. The V and J ends lost 3 bases and 8 bases, in that order; junction bases with no gene match: 15.

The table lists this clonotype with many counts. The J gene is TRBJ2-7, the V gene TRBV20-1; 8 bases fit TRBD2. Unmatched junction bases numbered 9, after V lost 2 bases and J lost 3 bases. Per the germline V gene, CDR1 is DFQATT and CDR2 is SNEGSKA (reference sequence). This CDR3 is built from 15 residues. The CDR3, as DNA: TGCAGTGCTAGAAGCTGGGCGGGAGGTGGCTACGAGCAGTACTTC. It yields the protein CSARSWAGGGYEQYF.

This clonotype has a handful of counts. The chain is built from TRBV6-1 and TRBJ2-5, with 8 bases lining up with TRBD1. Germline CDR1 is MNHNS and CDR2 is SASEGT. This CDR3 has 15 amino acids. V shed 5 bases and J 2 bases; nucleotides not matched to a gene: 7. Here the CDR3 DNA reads TGTGCCAGCAGTACCGGGACAGGCCTTCAAGAGACCCAGTACTTC. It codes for CASSTGTGLQETQYF.

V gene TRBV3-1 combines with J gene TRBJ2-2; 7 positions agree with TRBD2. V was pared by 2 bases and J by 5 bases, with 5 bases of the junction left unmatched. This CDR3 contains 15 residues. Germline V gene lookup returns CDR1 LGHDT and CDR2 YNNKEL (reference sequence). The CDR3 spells CASSQLSGVTGELFF. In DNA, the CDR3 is TGTGCCAGCAGCCAATTAAGCGGGGTAACCGGGGAGCTGTTTTTT.

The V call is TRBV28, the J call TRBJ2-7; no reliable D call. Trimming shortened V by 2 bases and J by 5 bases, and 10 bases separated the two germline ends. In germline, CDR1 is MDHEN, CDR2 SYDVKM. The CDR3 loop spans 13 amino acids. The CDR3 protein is CASSLPPSDEQYF. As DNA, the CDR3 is TGTGCCAGCAGTTTACCCCCCAGCGACGAGCAGTACTTC.

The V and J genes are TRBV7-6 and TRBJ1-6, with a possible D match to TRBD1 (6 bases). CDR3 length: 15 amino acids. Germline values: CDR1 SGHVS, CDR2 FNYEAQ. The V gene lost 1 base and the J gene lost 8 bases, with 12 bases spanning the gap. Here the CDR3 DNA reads TGTGCCAGCAGCTTAGTCGGGGGCCCGGATTCACCCCTCCACTTT. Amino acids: CASSLVGGPDSPLHF.

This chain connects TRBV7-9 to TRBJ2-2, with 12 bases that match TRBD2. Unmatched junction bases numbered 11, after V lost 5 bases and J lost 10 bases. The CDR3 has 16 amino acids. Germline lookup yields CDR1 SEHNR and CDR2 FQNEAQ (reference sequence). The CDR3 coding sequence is TGTGCCAGCAGCCGCCGACTAGCGGGAGTAATTCAGGAGCTGTTTTTT. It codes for CASSRRLAGVIQELFF.

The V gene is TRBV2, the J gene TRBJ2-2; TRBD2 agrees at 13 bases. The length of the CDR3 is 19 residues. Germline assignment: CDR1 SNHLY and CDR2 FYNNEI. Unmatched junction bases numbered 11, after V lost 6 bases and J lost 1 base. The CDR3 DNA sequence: TGTGCCAGCAGCCTAAACCTCGGGACTAGCGGGGAGAACACCGGGGAGCTGTTTTTT. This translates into CASSLNLGTSGENTGELFF.